This record covers a single T cell receptor (beta chain). Germline V lookup: CDR1 LNHDA, CDR2 SQIVND (reference sequence). The CDR3 contains 16 residues. The junction had 14 bases not matched to a gene; V was cut back by 7 bases and J by 2 bases. This record belongs to a study of blood T cell repertoires in COVID-19. Study context: Spain, Italy and the United States supplied samples that represented acute and convalescent COVID-19. From T cells, B-cell-depleted T cells, or PBMCs came the material, which was cDNA or gDNA.

In the authors' methods: The assay estimated nucleated cells by amplifying reference gene primers. The assay was immunoSEQ multiplex PCR, and TCRdb's table has in-frame clones only and misses some. V and J calls and clone size are as listed in that table; D and trimming were resolved from the DNA. The sample holds more than 110,000 clones, approximately 85% seen once. The origin of this receptor is a man aged 45 to 65 with acute or convalescent COVID-19. The chain uses TRBV19 and TRBJ2-7; 7 bases map to TRBD1. Sequenced sample: peripheral blood. The CDR3 protein is CASTEGVTGYPYEQYF. For the CDR3, the DNA is TGTGCCAGTACCGAAGGGGTGACAGGGTATCCCTACGAGCAGTACTTC. The full variable domain, its missing parts supplied by reference TRBV19 and TRBJ2-7, is DGGITQSPKYLFRKEGQNVTLSCEQNLNHDAMYWYRQDPGQGLRLIYYSQIVNDFQKGDIAEGYSVSREKKESFPLTVTSAQKNPTAFYLCASTEGVTGYPYEQYFGPGTRLTVT.